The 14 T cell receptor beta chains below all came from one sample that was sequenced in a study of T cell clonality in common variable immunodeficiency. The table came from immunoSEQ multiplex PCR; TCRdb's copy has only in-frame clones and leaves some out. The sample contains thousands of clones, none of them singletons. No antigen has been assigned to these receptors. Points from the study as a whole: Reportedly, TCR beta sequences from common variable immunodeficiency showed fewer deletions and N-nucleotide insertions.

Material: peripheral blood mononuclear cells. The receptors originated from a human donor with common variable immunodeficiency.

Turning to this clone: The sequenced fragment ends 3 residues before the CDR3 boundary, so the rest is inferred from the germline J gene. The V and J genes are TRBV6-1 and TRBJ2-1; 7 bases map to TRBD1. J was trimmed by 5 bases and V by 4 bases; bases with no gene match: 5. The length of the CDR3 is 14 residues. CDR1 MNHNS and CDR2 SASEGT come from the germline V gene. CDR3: CASSARQGHNEQFF. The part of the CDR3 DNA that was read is TGTGCCAGCAGTGCAAGACAGGGCCACAATGAG.

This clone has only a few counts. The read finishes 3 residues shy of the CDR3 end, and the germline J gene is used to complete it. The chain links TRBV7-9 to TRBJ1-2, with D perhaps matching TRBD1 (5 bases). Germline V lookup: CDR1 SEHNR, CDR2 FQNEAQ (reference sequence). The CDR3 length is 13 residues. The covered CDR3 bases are TGTGCCAGCAGCCCCGGGGGGTTTAGCGGC. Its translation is CASSPGGFSG. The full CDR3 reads CASSPGGFSGYTF.

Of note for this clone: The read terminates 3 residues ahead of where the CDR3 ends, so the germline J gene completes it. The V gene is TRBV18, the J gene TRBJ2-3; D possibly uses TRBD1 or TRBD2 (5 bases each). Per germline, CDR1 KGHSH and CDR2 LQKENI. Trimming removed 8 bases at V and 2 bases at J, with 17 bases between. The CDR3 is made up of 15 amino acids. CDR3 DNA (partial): TGTGCCAGCCTCGACACGAGGGGCGACACAGATACG. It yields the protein CASLDTRGDTDT. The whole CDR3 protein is CASLDTRGDTDTQYF.

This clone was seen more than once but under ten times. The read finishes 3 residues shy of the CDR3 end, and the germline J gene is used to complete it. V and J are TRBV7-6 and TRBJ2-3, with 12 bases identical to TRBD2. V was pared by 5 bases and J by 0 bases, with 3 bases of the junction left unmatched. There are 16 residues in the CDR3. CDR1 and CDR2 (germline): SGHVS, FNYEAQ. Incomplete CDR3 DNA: TGTGCCAGCAGCCCCGGGACTAGCGGGAGCACAGATACG. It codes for CASSPGTSGSTDT. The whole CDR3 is CASSPGTSGSTDTQYF.

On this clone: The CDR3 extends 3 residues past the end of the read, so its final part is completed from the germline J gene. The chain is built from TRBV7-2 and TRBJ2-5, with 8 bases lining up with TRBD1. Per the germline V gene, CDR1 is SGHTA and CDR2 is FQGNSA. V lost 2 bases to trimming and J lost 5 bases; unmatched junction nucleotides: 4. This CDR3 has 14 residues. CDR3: CASSLMQGAETQYF. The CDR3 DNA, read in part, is TGTGCCAGCAGCTTAATGCAGGGGGCCGAGACC.

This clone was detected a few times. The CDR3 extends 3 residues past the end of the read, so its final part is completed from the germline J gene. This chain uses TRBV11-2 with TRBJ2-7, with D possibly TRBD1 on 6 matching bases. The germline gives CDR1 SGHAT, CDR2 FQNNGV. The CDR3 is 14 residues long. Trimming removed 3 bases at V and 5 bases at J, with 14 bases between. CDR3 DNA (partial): TGTGCCAGCAGCTTCGGGGCTGCAGGGGACGAG. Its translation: CASSFGAAGDE. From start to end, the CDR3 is CASSFGAAGDEQYF. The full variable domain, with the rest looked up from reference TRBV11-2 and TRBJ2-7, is EAGVAQSPRYKIIEKRQSVAFWCNPISGHATLYWYQQILGQGPKLLIQFQNNGVVDDSQLPKDRFSAERLKGVDSTLKIQPAKLEDSAVYLCASSFGAAGDEQYFGPGTRLTVT.

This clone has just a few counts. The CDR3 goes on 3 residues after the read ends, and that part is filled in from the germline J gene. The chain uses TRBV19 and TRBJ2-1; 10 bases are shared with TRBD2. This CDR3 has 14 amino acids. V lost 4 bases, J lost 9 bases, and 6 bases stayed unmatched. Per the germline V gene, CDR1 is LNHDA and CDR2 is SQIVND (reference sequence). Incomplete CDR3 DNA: TGTGCCAGTAGTACTAGCGGGAGCGGCGCTGAG. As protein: CASSTSGSGAE. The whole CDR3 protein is CASSTSGSGAEQFF.

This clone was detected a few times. The part of the CDR3 DNA that was read is TGTGCCAGTAGTATAGGGCAGGGTGGAGAGACC. It specifies CASSIGQGGET. The full CDR3 protein is CASSIGQGGETQYF. The chain recombines TRBV19 with TRBJ2-5; a possible D gene is TRBD1 (5 bases). With the read ending 3 residues before the CDR3 end, the germline J gene is used to fill in that end. The V and J ends lost 1 base and 4 bases respectively, with 10 bases between them. Germline CDR1 is LNHDA and CDR2 is SQIVND (reference sequence). The CDR3 runs 14 residues.

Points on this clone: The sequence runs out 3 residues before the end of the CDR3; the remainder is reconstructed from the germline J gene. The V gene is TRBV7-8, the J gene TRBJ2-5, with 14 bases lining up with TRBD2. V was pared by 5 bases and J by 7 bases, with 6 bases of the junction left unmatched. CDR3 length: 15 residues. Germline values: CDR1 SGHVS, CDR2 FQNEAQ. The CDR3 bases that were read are TGTGCCAGCAGCGTCGGGACTAGCGGGAGTATGACC. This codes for CASSVGTSGSMT. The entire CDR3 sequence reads CASSVGTSGSMTQYF.

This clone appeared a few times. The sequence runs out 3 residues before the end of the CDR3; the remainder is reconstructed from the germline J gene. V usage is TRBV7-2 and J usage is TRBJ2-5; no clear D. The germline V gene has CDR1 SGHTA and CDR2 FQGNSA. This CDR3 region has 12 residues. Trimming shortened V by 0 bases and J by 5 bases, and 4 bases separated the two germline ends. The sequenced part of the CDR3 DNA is TGTGCCAGCAGCTTAGCTCGGGAGACC. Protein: CASSLARET. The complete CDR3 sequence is CASSLARETQYF.

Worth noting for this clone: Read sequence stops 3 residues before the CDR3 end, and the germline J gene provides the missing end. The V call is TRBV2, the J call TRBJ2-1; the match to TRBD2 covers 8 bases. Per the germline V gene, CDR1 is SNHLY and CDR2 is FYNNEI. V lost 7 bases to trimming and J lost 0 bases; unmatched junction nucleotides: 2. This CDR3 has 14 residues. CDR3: CASIAGPSYNEQFF. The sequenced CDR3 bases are TGTGCCAGCATAGCGGGACCCTCCTACAATGAG.

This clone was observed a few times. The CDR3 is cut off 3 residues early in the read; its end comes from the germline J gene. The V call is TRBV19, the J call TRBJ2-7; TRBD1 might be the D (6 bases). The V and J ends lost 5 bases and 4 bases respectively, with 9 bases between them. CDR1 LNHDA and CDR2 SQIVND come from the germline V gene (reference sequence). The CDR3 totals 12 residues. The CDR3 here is CASSQQGYEQYF. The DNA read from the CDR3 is TGTGCCAGTAGTCAACAGGGTTACGAG. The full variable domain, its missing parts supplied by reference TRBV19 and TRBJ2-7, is DGGITQSPKYLFRKEGQNVTLSCEQNLNHDAMYWYRQDPGQGLRLIYYSQIVNDFQKGDIAEGYSVSREKKESFPLTVTSAQKNPTAFYLCASSQQGYEQYFGPGTRLTVT.

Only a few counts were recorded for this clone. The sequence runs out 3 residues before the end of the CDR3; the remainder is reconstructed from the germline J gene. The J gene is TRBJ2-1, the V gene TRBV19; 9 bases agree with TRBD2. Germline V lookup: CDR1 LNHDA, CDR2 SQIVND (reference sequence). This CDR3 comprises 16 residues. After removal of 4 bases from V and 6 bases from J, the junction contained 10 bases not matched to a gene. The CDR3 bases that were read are TGTGCCAGTAGTAGACCCGGAGGAGCGGGAGGCAATGAG. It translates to CASSRPGGAGGNE. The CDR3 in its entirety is CASSRPGGAGGNEQFF.

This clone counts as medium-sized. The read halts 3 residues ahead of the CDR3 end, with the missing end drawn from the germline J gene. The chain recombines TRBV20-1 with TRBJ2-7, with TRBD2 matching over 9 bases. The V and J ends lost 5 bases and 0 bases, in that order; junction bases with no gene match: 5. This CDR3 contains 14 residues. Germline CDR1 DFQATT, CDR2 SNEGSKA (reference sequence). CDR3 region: CSALSGSNSYEQYF. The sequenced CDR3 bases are TGCAGTGCTCTTAGCGGGAGCAACTCCTACGAG.